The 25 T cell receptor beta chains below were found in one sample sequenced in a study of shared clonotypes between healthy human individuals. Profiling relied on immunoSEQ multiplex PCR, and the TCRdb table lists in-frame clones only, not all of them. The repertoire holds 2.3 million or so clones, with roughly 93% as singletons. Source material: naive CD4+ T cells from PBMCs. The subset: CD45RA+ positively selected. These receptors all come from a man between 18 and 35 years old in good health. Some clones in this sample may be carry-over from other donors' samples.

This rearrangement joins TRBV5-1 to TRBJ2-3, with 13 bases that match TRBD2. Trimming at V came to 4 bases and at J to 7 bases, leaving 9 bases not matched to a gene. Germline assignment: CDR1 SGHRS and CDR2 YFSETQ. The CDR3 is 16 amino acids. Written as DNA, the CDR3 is TGCGCCAGCAGCCCTCGGACTAGCGGGAGCGGGTATACGCAGTATTTT. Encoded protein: CASSPRTSGSGYTQYF.

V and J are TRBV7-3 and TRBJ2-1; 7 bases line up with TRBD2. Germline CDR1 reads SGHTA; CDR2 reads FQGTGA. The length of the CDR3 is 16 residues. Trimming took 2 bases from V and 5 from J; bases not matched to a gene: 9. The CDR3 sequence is CASSLLPAGIDNEQFF. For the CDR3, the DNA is TGTGCCAGCAGCTTATTACCAGCGGGAATCGACAATGAGCAGTTCTTC.

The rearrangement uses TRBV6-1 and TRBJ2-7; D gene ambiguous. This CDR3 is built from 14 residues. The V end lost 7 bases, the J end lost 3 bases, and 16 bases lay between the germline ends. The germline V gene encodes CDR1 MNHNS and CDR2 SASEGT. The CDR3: CASIRASFGYEQYF. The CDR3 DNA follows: TGTGCCAGCATTAGAGCTAGTTTCGGCTACGAGCAGTACTTC.

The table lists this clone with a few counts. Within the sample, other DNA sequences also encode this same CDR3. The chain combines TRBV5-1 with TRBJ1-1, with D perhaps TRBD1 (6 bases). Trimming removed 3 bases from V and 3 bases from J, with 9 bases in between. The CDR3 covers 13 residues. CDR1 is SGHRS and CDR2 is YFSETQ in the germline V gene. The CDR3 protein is CASSSPGDTEAFF. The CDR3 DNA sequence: TGCGCCAGCAGCTCGCCAGGGGACACTGAAGCTTTCTTT.

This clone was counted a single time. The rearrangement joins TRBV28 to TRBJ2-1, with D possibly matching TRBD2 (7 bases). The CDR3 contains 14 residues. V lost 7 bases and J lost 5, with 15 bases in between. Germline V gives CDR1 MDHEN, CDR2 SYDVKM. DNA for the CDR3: TGTGCCAGCAAGGGGGGGAGGGGACACAATGAGCAGTTCTTC. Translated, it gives CASKGGRGHNEQFF.

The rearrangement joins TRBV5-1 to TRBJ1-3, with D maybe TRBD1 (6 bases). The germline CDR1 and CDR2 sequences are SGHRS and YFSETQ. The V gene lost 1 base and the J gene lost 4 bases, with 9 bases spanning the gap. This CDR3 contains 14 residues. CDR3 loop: CASSLTTGGNTIYF. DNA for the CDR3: TGCGCCAGCAGCTTGACGACAGGCGGAAACACCATATATTTT.

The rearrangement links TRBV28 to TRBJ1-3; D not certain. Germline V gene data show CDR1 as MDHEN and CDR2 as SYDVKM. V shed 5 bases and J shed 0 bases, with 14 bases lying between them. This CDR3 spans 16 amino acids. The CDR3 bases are TGTGCCAGCAGTGCGCCGCCAGCAACCTCTGGAAACACCATATATTTT. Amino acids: CASSAPPATSGNTIYF.

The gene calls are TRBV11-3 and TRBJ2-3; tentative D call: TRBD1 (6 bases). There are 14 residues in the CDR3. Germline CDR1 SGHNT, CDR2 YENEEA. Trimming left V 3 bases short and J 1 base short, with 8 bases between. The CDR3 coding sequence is TGTGCCAGCAGCTTGACAGGCCGCACAGATACGCAGTATTTT. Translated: CASSLTGRTDTQYF.

Written as DNA, the CDR3 is TGTGCCACTCGGCGGCAGGGAGACCAGCCCCAGCATTTT. Translating it yields CATRRQGDQPQHF. The chain joins TRBV10-3 to TRBJ1-5, with a weak D call TRBD1 (5 bases). Germline CDR1 is ENHRY and CDR2 is SYGVKD. Between the trimmed V and J ends, which lost 10 bases and 7 bases, there was a span of 17 bases. The CDR3 is 13 amino acids.

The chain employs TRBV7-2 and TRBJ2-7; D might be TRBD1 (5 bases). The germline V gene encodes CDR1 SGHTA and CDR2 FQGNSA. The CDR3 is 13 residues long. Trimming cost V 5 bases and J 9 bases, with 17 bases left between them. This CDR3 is CASSLERQQAQYF. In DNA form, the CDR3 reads TGTGCCAGCAGCCTCGAAAGACAGCAGGCGCAGTACTTC.

The CDR3 here is CASSRPLAGVPPPTSEYF. In nucleotides, the CDR3 is TGTGCCAGCAGCCGCCCCCTAGCGGGGGTTCCTCCTCCTACGTCGGAGTACTTC. The gene calls are TRBV28 and TRBJ2-7, with TRBD2 matching 10 bases. This CDR3 is built from 18 residues. Per germline, CDR1 MDHEN and CDR2 SYDVKM. V shed 6 bases and J 11 bases; nucleotides not matched to a gene: 25.

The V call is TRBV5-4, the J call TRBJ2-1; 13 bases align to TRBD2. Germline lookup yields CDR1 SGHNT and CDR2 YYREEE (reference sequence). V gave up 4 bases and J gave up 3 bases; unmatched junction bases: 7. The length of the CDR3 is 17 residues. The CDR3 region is CASSRGLAGVIYNEQFF. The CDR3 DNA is TGTGCCAGCAGCCGCGGACTAGCGGGAGTTATCTACAATGAGCAGTTCTTC. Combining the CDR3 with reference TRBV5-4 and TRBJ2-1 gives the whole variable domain ETGVTQSPTHLIKTRGQQVTLRCSSQSGHNTVSWYQQALGQGPQFIFQYYREEENGRGNFPPRFSGLQFPNYSSELNVNALELDDSALYLCASSRGLAGVIYNEQFFGPGTRLTVL.

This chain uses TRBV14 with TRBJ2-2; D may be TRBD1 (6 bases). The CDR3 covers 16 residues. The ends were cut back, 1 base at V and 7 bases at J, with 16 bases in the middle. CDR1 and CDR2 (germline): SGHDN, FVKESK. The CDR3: CASSQAPGTRGGELFF. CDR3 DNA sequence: TGTGCCAGCAGCCAAGCTCCCGGGACAAGGGGCGGGGAGCTGTTTTTT. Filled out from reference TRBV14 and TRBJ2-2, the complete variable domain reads EAGVTQFPSHSVIEKGQTVTLRCDPISGHDNLYWYRRVMGKEIKFLLHFVKESKQDESGMPNNRFLAERTGGTYSTLKVQPAELEDSGVYFCASSQAPGTRGGELFFGEGSRLTVL.

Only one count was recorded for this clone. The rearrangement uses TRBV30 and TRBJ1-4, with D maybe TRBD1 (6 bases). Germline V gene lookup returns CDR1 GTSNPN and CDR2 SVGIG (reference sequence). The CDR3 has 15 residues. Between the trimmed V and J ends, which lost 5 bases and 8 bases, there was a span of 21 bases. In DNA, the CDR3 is TGTGCCTGGTCCCTTAAGGGGGGGGCAAGGGAAAAACTGTTTTTT. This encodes CAWSLKGGAREKLFF. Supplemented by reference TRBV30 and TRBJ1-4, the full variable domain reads SQTIHQWPATLVQPVGSPLSLECTVEGTSNPNLYWYRQAAGRGLQLLFYSVGIGQISSEVPQNLSASRPQDRQFILSSKKLLLSDSGFYLCAWSLKGGAREKLFFGSGTQLSVL.

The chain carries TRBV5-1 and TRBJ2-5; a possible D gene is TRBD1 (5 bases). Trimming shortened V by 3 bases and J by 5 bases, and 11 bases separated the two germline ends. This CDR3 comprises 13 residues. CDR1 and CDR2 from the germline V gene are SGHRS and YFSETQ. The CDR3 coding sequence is TGCGCCAGCAGCTCTGGGGCTAGTGAGACCCAGTACTTC. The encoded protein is CASSSGASETQYF.

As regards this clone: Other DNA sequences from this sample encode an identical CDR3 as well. CDR3 in DNA: TGTGCCAGCAGCGGGGGACAACTCCAAGAGACCCAGTACTTC. This codes for CASSGGQLQETQYF. This sequence joins TRBV9 and TRBJ2-5; D possibly corresponds to TRBD1 (6 bases). Per the germline V gene, CDR1 is SGDLS and CDR2 is YYNGEE. The CDR3 loop spans 14 amino acids. V lost 3 bases and J lost 1, with 10 bases in between.

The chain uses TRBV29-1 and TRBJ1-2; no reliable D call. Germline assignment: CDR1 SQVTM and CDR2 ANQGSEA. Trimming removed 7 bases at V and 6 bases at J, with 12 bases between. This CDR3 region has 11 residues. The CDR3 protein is CSGRAPNGYTF. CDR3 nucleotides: TGCAGCGGAAGGGCTCCAAATGGCTACACCTTC.

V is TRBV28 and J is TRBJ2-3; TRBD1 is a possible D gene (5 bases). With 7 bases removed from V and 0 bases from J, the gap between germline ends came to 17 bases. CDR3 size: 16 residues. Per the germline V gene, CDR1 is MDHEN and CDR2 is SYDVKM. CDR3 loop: CASTLQAPASTDTQYF. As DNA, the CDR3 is TGTGCCAGCACCTTACAGGCCCCCGCTAGCACAGATACGCAGTATTTT.

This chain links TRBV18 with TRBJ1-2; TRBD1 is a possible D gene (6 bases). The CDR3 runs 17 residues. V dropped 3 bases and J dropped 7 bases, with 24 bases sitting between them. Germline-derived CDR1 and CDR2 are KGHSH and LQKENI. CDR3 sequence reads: CASSPEDSPPKRGGYTF. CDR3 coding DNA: TGTGCCAGCTCACCGGAGGACAGTCCCCCCAAAAGAGGTGGCTACACCTTC.

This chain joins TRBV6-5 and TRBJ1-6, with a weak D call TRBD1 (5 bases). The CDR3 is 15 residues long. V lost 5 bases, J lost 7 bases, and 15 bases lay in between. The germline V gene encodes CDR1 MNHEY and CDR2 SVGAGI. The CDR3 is CASSTPGAGNSPLHF. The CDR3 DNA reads TGTGCCAGCAGTACCCCTGGGGCAGGCAATTCACCCCTCCACTTT.

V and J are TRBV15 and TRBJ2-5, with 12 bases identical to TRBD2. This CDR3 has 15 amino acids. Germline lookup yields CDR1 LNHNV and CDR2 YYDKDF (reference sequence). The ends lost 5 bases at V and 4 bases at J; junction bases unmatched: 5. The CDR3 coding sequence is TGTGCCACCAGCGGAGGACTAGCGGGAAGAGAGACCCAGTACTTC. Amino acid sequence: CATSGGLAGRETQYF.

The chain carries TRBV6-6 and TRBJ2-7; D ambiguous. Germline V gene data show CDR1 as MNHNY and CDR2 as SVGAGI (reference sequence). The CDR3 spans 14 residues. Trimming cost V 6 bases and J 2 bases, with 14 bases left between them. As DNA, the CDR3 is TGTGCCAGCAGCCACCGCCGTGGGGCCTACGAGCAGTACTTC. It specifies CASSHRRGAYEQYF.

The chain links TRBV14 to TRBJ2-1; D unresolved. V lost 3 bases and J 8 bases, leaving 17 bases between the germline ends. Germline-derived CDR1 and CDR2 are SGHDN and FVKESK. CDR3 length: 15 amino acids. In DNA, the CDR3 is TGTGCCAGCAGCCACCCGGGTCCCACCTCATATGAGCAGTTCTTC. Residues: CASSHPGPTSYEQFF.

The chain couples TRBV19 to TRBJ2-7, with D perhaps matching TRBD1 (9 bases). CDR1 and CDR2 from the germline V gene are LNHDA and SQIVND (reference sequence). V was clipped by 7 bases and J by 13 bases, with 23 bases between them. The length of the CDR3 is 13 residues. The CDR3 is CASNNRGGQGFYF. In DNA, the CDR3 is TGTGCCAGTAACAATCGGGGGGGACAGGGATTTTACTTC.

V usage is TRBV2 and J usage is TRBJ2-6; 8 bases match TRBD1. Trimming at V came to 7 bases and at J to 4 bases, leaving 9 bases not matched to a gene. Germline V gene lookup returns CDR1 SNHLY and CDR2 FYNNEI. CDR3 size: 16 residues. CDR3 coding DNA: TGTGCCAGCACGGGACAGGAGGGTATAGGGGCCAACGTCCTGACTTTC. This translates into CASTGQEGIGANVLTF.